This T cell receptor (beta chain) was profiled in a study of T cells in localized non-small cell lung cancer. Study results and caveats: Heterogeneity stays possible, as sequencing covered only one tumor region. In adjacent lung, a median roughly 57 of the top 100 tumor clones were found.

About this clone: What it recognizes is unknown.

Trimming pared 0 bases from V and 4 bases from J, leaving 9 bases between. CDR1 and CDR2 (germline): SGHDN, FVKESK. This CDR3 has 14 amino acids. Method: immunoSEQ multiplex PCR; TCRdb's copy keeps in-frame clones and lacks some. There are around 70,000 clones in the sample; roughly 90% occur only once, and 21% lies in the top ten. The chain links TRBV14 to TRBJ1-2; D is undetermined. The sequences come from peripheral blood, collected before any cancer treatment. The source is a male donor aged 60 or over with stage III squamous cell lung carcinoma. Here the CDR3 reads CASSQERGSYGYTF. The CDR3 coding sequence is TGTGCCAGCAGCCAAGAGCGAGGGTCCTATGGCTACACCTTC.